This T cell receptor beta chain stems from a study of blood T cell repertoires in COVID-19. Whole-study context: Spain, Italy and the United States supplied samples that represented acute and convalescent COVID-19.

This clone was counted between two and nine times. V lost 4 bases and J lost 4, with 17 bases in between. Per the germline V gene, CDR1 is MGHDK and CDR2 is SYGVNS. The CDR3 spans 15 residues. Profiled with immunoSEQ multiplex PCR; TCRdb holds only in-frame clones, not every one. The sample lists approximately 150,000 clones; 70% to 90% were seen once. The sequence was collected from a woman aged 40 to 55 who had recovered from COVID-19. This sequence joins TRBV25-1 and TRBJ2-7; maybe TRBD1 (5 bases). Sequences were obtained from PBMCs or T cells enriched from blood (not recorded which). The CDR3 coding sequence is TGTGCCAGCAGTGGGTGGGCAGGGCCTGGGTACGAGCAGTACTTC. Translated: CASSGWAGPGYEQYF.